What follows are 18 T cell receptor beta chains derived from one specimen sequenced in a study of identical twins. TCRdb processed the 5' RACE reads anew with MiXCR; each CDR3 protein has one entry. This sample has approximately 600,000 distinct CDR3 sequences, with nearly 10% found just once. Another study also made use of these data, one on yellow fever vaccine responses in identical twins.

Sequencing was done on a sample of PBMCs. The receptors originated from a woman aged 18-30 years in good health.

Many counts were recorded for this clonotype. The V and J genes are TRBV3-1 and TRBJ2-3, with D possibly being TRBD2 (5 bases). Germline CDR1 LGHDT, CDR2 YNNKEL (reference sequence). V lost 4 bases, J lost 0 bases, and 11 bases lay in between. The CDR3 is 15 amino acids. The CDR3 DNA reads TGTGCCAGCAGCCTCCGGGGTCGAAGCACAGATACGCAGTATTTT. This gives the protein CASSLRGRSTDTQYF.

This clonotype has at least ten counts. V is TRBV4-3 and J is TRBJ1-5, with D tentatively TRBD1 (6 bases). CDR3 size: 15 residues. The germline V gene encodes CDR1 LGHNA and CDR2 YSLEER. The V and J ends lost 0 bases and 10 bases respectively, with 16 bases between them. CDR3 residues: CASSQDRSSGGPQHF. DNA of the CDR3: TGCGCCAGCAGCCAAGATCGTTCGTCCGGGGGCCCCCAGCATTTT.

Only a few counts were recorded for this clonotype. This sequence joins TRBV20-1 and TRBJ2-5; D is possibly TRBD2 (5 bases). The germline V and J ends were trimmed by 3 bases and 1 base, with 12 bases remaining between them. CDR1 is DFQATT, CDR2 SNEGSKA, per germline (reference sequence). The CDR3 totals 14 residues. Here the CDR3 reads CSARTGKIQETQYF. The CDR3 nucleotides are TGCAGTGCTAGGACGGGGAAGATCCAAGAGACCCAGTACTTC.

In this sample, this clonotype turned up a few times. V gene TRBV14 combines with J gene TRBJ2-2; TRBD2 is a possible D gene (5 bases). The ends were cut back, 1 base at V and 1 base at J, with 13 bases in the middle. This CDR3 is 17 amino acids long. The germline V gene encodes CDR1 SGHDN and CDR2 FVKESK. The CDR3 DNA is TGTGCCAGCAGCCAAGTAGGATCTAGCTGGAACACCGGGGAGCTGTTTTTT. Translating it yields CASSQVGSSWNTGELFF. Variable domain in full (rest from reference TRBV14 and TRBJ2-2): EAGVTQFPSHSVIEKGQTVTLRCDPISGHDNLYWYRRVMGKEIKFLLHFVKESKQDESGMPNNRFLAERTGGTYSTLKVQPAELEDSGVYFCASSQVGSSWNTGELFFGEGSRLTVL.

This clonotype was counted at least ten times. The rearrangement links TRBV29-1 to TRBJ2-1, with 10 bases identical to TRBD2. CDR1 is SQVTM and CDR2 is ANQGSEA in the germline V gene. The CDR3 contains 11 residues. Losses at the gene ends were 5 bases for V and 13 bases for J; bases not matched to a gene: 5. The CDR3 bases are TGCAGCGTTTTACTAGCGGGATTCCAGTTCTTC. Its translation: CSVLLAGFQFF.

This clonotype was recorded at least ten times. The chain couples TRBV12-3 or TRBV12-4 to TRBJ2-7, with D possibly being TRBD1 or TRBD2 (7 bases each). The CDR3 is made up of 12 amino acids. The V and J ends lost 7 bases and 7 bases respectively, with 14 bases between them. CDR3 sequence: CASKYRGGEQYF. The DNA of the CDR3 is TGTGCCAGCAAGTACAGGGGAGGGGAGCAGTACTTC.

The chain carries TRBV7-2 and TRBJ2-7; unclear D gene. This CDR3 has 13 residues. The germline V gene encodes CDR1 SGHTA and CDR2 FQGNSA. V lost 4 bases to trimming and J lost 3 bases, with 10 bases between them. The CDR3 sequence: CASSSTLIYEQYF. The DNA of the CDR3 is TGTGCCAGCAGCTCTACCCTAATCTACGAGCAGTACTTC.

This clonotype was recorded at least ten times. This sequence joins TRBV6-1 and TRBJ1-3, with a tentative D call TRBD1 (6 bases). The germline V gene has CDR1 MNHNS and CDR2 SASEGT. V dropped 6 bases and J dropped 0 bases, with 12 bases sitting between them. The CDR3 covers 15 residues. The CDR3 nucleotides are TGTGCCAGCAGACAAACAGGGTACTCTGGAAACACCATATATTTT. It yields the protein CASRQTGYSGNTIYF.

V usage is TRBV4-3 and J usage is TRBJ2-6; the D is unclear. V was cut by 1 base and J by 1 base, with 8 bases left in between. The CDR3 is made up of 16 amino acids. CDR1 LGHNA and CDR2 YSLEER come from the germline V gene. The CDR3 DNA reads as TGCGCCAGCAGCCAAGCGCATGCTTCTGGGGCCAACGTCCTGACTTTC. It codes for CASSQAHASGANVLTF.

This clonotype was recorded many times. This rearrangement joins TRBV29-1 to TRBJ2-5, with D tentatively TRBD2 (6 bases). Trimming left V 3 bases short and J 2 bases short, with 10 bases between. Germline V gene data show CDR1 as SQVTM and CDR2 as ANQGSEA. This CDR3 has 13 amino acids. CDR3 nucleotide sequence: TGCAGCGTTGAGGGGGACTTTCAAGAGACCCAGTACTTC. Amino acids: CSVEGDFQETQYF.

This clonotype was seen at least ten times. V and J are TRBV29-1 and TRBJ2-7; 7 bases match TRBD1. The germline V gene encodes CDR1 SQVTM and CDR2 ANQGSEA. The V and J ends lost 5 bases and 2 bases, in that order; junction bases with no gene match: 3. The CDR3 loop spans 12 amino acids. The DNA for the CDR3 is TGCAGCGTTCGCAGGGGGACCTACGAGCAGTACTTC. Translating gives CSVRRGTYEQYF.

V gene TRBV28 combines with J gene TRBJ2-2; D is uncertain. Trimming removed 5 bases from V and 5 bases from J, with 39 bases in between. The CDR3 length is 23 residues. Germline V gives CDR1 MDHEN, CDR2 SYDVKM. The CDR3 is CASSLFKWIAFTGYASRTGELFF. The CDR3 DNA reads as TGTGCCAGCAGTCTGTTTAAGTGGATTGCATTCACCGGGTACGCGTCGAGGACCGGGGAGCTGTTTTTT.

V and J are TRBV24-1 and TRBJ2-7; 8 positions match TRBD1. Losses at the gene ends were 9 bases for V and 3 bases for J; bases not matched to a gene: 6. This CDR3 has 13 amino acids. Germline V lookup: CDR1 KGHDR, CDR2 SFDVKD. The CDR3 DNA follows: TGTGCCACCTCAACAGGGACAGGCTACGAGCAGTACTTC. Its protein is CATSTGTGYEQYF.

A few counts support this clonotype. The CDR3 reads CASSLAGRPLAQFF. DNA for the CDR3: TGTGCCAGCAGTTTAGCGGGCAGGCCCCTGGCCCAGTTCTTC. The V call is TRBV12-3 or TRBV12-4, the J call TRBJ2-1; D is unclear. The CDR3 runs 14 residues. V lost 0 bases, J lost 13 bases, and 16 bases lay in between.

V and J are TRBV20-1 and TRBJ2-1, with D perhaps matching TRBD1 or TRBD2 (5 bases each). V lost 1 base, J lost 9 bases, and 7 bases lay in between. The CDR3 is made up of 11 amino acids. CDR1 and CDR2 from the germline V gene are DFQATT and SNEGSKA (reference sequence). The CDR3 coding sequence is TGCAGTGCTAGAGTGGGGACTGAGCAGTTCTTC. Encoded protein: CSARVGTEQFF.

This clonotype was detected only a few times. The chain joins TRBV2 to TRBJ1-4; TRBD1 matches at 7 bases. Trimming cost V 6 bases and J 6 bases; bases outside gene matches: 10. Germline-derived CDR1 and CDR2 are SNHLY and FYNNEI. This CDR3 is 15 amino acids long. In DNA form, the CDR3 reads TGTGCCAGCAGCAACCGCCAAGGGGGCTATGAAAAACTGTTTTTT. This encodes CASSNRQGGYEKLFF.

J is TRBJ2-5 and V is TRBV7-2, with 11 bases identical to TRBD2. The CDR3 covers 14 residues. Germline CDR1 is SGHTA and CDR2 is FQGNSA. The V segment lost 6 bases and the J segment 7 bases; nucleotides outside the gene matches: 7. This CDR3 is CASSNSGGAPTQYF. The DNA for the CDR3 is TGTGCCAGCAGTAATAGCGGGGGGGCTCCGACCCAGTACTTC.

The chain has TRBV30 and TRBJ1-1; tentatively, D is TRBD1 (6 bases). The CDR3 sequence is 13 residues long. V was trimmed by 2 bases and J by 3 bases, leaving 10 bases between them. CDR1 GTSNPN and CDR2 SVGIG come from the germline V gene (reference sequence). The CDR3 DNA sequence: TGTGCCTGGAGTTTTGGGGGCGACACTGAAGCTTTCTTT. This translates into CAWSFGGDTEAFF.